These 21 T cell receptor beta chains were all obtained from the same sample, sequenced in a study of Ad26.COV2.S vaccination and SARS-CoV-2 variants (dated by TCRdb to the early 2020s). The library was produced with the immunoSEQ multiplex PCR assay. In its TCRdb copy, this immuneACCESS table keeps in-frame sequences only and misses some clones. Where compared with another copy, unresolved V genes explain less than half of these, and the others have no known cause. The sample yields some 340,000 clones; roughly 86% were counted once. The top ten clones comprise more than 1.5% of the sample. The treatment or condition tag for this specimen amounts to: over 15 received Ad26.COV2.S at low or high dose, single or two shots; 5 received placebo; per-sample allocation not given. For vaccine and placebo recipients, the sequenced repertoires came from samples collected on day 63 after the first injection.

Sequences were derived from peripheral blood, sampled in a trial of Ad26.COV2.S vaccine versus placebo. The receptors originated from a person aged 18-60 years who received the Ad26.COV2.S COVID-19 vaccine or a placebo.

The rearrangement uses TRBV27 and TRBJ1-1; 8 nucleotides match TRBD1. CDR1 is MNHEY, CDR2 SMNVEV, per germline (reference sequence). CDR3 length: 15 residues. The trim removed 3 bases at V and 5 bases at J, leaving 8 bases unmatched. Here the CDR3 DNA reads TGTGCCAGCAGTTTCTCGGACAGGGAGGGGACTGAAGCTTTCTTT. Amino acid sequence: CASSFSDREGTEAFF.

The rearrangement links TRBV7-2 to TRBJ2-7; TRBD2 aligns across 8 bases. Germline CDR1 reads SGHTA; CDR2 reads FQGNSA. The V gene end was trimmed by 5 bases and the J gene end by 2 bases; junction bases not matched to a gene: 8. The CDR3 sequence is 15 residues long. The CDR3 bases are TGTGCCAGCAGCACCCGACGGGGGGGCCCCTACGAGCAGTACTTC. Translation gives CASSTRRGGPYEQYF.

The chain combines TRBV9 with TRBJ2-5; D unclear. CDR3 length: 16 amino acids. Germline V CDR1 and CDR2: SGDLS, YYNGEE. V lost 3 bases and J 4 bases, leaving 19 bases between the germline ends. The CDR3 nucleotides read TGTGCCAGCAGCGAAGACCCCCCTAGGGCAGGAGAGACCCAGTACTTC. Translated, it gives CASSEDPPRAGETQYF.

The V call is TRBV27, the J call TRBJ2-7; TRBD2 might be the D (7 bases). The germline V gene encodes CDR1 MNHEY and CDR2 SMNVEV (reference sequence). Trimming left V 3 bases short and J 2 bases short, with 11 bases between. CDR3 size: 14 residues. The CDR3 DNA reads as TGTGCCAGCAGTTTGGTGGGGGGGCCCTACGAGCAGTACTTC. Its protein is CASSLVGGPYEQYF.

This chain joins TRBV30 and TRBJ2-3; TRBD1 is a possible D gene (5 bases). Germline assignment: CDR1 GTSNPN and CDR2 SVGIG (reference sequence). CDR3 length: 18 residues. The V end lost 0 bases, the J end lost 0 bases, and 19 bases lay between the germline ends. CDR3 residues: CAWSVKGMRNYSTDTQYF. For the CDR3, the DNA is TGTGCCTGGAGTGTAAAGGGGATGAGGAACTATAGCACAGATACGCAGTATTTT.

V and J are TRBV5-8 and TRBJ2-5, with 11 positions matching TRBD2. The V segment lost 4 bases and the J segment 5 bases; nucleotides outside the gene matches: 10. Germline CDR1 and CDR2: SGHTS and YDEGEE. The CDR3 consists of 16 residues. As DNA, the CDR3 is TGTGCCAGCAGCACCGGACTAGCGGGTCCGGGGGAGACCCAGTACTTC. This translates into CASSTGLAGPGETQYF.

V is TRBV9 and J is TRBJ1-2, with TRBD1 matching 7 bases. This CDR3 comprises 14 residues. J lost 4 bases, V lost 0 bases, and 3 bases had no gene match. Germline CDR1 and CDR2: SGDLS and YYNGEE. In DNA, the CDR3 is TGTGCCAGCAGCGTAGTTGCAGGGGGCTATGGCTACACCTTC. Encoded protein: CASSVVAGGYGYTF.

The chain combines TRBV19 with TRBJ1-5; no clear D. Per germline, CDR1 LNHDA and CDR2 SQIVND (reference sequence). The V end lost 5 bases, the J end lost 1 base, and 9 bases lay between the germline ends. This CDR3 region has 14 residues. The chain's CDR3 is CASSLGLSNQPQHF. The CDR3 DNA reads TGTGCCAGTAGTCTGGGGTTGAGCAATCAGCCCCAGCATTTT.

This clone was observed once. The chain combines TRBV6-5 with TRBJ2-7; maybe TRBD1 (6 bases). The V and J ends lost 6 bases and 6 bases respectively, with 21 bases between them. Germline-derived CDR1 and CDR2 are MNHEY and SVGAGI. The CDR3 runs to 15 residues. The CDR3 spells CASRHTLTGKGEQYF. The CDR3 coding sequence is TGTGCCAGCAGGCATACATTGACAGGCAAGGGCGAGCAGTACTTC.

The chain couples TRBV5-1 to TRBJ2-7; 7 bases line up with TRBD2. This CDR3 is built from 15 residues. Trimming cost V 3 bases and J 0 bases; bases outside gene matches: 6. Germline V lookup: CDR1 SGHRS, CDR2 YFSETQ. The CDR3 is CASSSSGVSSYEQYF. The DNA for the CDR3 is TGCGCCAGCAGCTCAAGCGGGGTCAGCTCCTACGAGCAGTACTTC.

This rearrangement joins TRBV6-6 to TRBJ1-2, with 9 bases fitting TRBD1. Germline lookup yields CDR1 MNHNY and CDR2 SVGAGI (reference sequence). This CDR3 is 13 amino acids long. V lost 6 bases, J lost 7 bases, and 6 bases stayed unmatched. This CDR3 reads CASSRDRVGGYTF. Written as DNA, the CDR3 is TGTGCCAGCAGCCGGGACAGGGTCGGTGGCTACACCTTC.

This chain links TRBV12-3 or TRBV12-4 with TRBJ1-1; D gene unclear. Trimming left V 5 bases short and J 5 bases short, with 12 bases between. The CDR3 contains 13 residues. This CDR3 is CASSLPGKTEAFF. Written as DNA, the CDR3 is TGTGCCAGCAGTCTACCAGGAAAAACTGAAGCTTTCTTT.

The chain is built from TRBV6-5 and TRBJ1-6, with D unresolved. CDR1 MNHEY and CDR2 SVGAGI come from the germline V gene. V was pared by 6 bases and J by 5 bases, with 11 bases between. This CDR3 contains 14 residues. The CDR3 DNA sequence: TGTGCCAGCAGGTGGGGAGACAATAATTCACCCCTCCACTTT. This encodes CASRWGDNNSPLHF.

The rearrangement joins TRBV25-1 to TRBJ1-2; D is unclear. The germline V gene encodes CDR1 MGHDK and CDR2 SYGVNS. The length of the CDR3 is 15 residues. Trimming left V 3 bases short and J 8 bases short, with 19 bases between. CDR3 coding DNA: TGTGCCAGCAGTGACGAGCCCCCGACCCGAGGAGGCTACACCTTC. Translated, it gives CASSDEPPTRGGYTF.

The rearrangement uses TRBV7-4 and TRBJ2-3; TRBD2 aligns across 10 bases. The germline V gene encodes CDR1 SGHVT and CDR2 SQSDAQ. V lost 10 bases and J lost 0; bases outside the gene matches: 4. This CDR3 is 14 amino acids long. The CDR3 nucleotides read TGTGCCAACGGACTAGCGGCCAGCACAGATACGCAGTATTTT. Residues: CANGLAASTDTQYF.

The chain uses TRBV4-1 and TRBJ2-3; D not certain. This CDR3 is 15 amino acids long. CDR1 is MGHRA, CDR2 YSYEKL, per germline. V lost 1 base and J 0 bases, leaving 8 bases between the germline ends. This chain's CDR3 is CASSQVGWSTDTQYF. In DNA form, the CDR3 reads TGCGCCAGCAGCCAAGTGGGGTGGAGCACAGATACGCAGTATTTT.

This clone was counted once. The chain joins TRBV7-2 to TRBJ1-2; D is undetermined. CDR3 length: 14 residues. V shed 3 bases and J shed 4 bases, with 12 bases lying between them. The germline gives CDR1 SGHTA, CDR2 FQGNSA. The CDR3 coding sequence is TGTGCCAGCAGCTTCCAACAGAGTATCTATGGCTACACCTTC. Translation gives CASSFQQSIYGYTF.

The rearrangement joins TRBV4-2 to TRBJ2-3; tentatively, D is TRBD1 (5 bases). The germline gives CDR1 LGHNA, CDR2 YNFKEQ. This CDR3 is built from 11 residues. V was clipped by 3 bases and J by 9 bases, with 7 bases between them. CDR3 residues: CASSQAGTQYF. Here the CDR3 DNA reads TGTGCCAGCAGCCAGGCAGGGACGCAGTATTTT.

The V and J genes are TRBV2 and TRBJ2-2; 11 bases agree with TRBD2. The ends lost 1 base at V and 6 bases at J; junction bases unmatched: 10. CDR1 and CDR2 (germline): SNHLY, FYNNEI. The CDR3 totals 18 residues. CDR3 nucleotide sequence: TGTGCCAGCAGTGAAGTGTTTAGCGGGGGGGCAGGGCCCGGGGAGCTGTTTTTT. This gives the protein CASSEVFSGGAGPGELFF.

V is TRBV19 and J is TRBJ1-2, with a tentative D call TRBD1 (5 bases). The germline V gene has CDR1 LNHDA and CDR2 SQIVND (reference sequence). This CDR3 is 15 amino acids long. Deletions cut 7 bases from V and 8 bases from J, with 23 bases between. The CDR3 reads CASTPAGGFFTGYTF. The CDR3 DNA reads TGTGCCAGTACCCCAGCTGGGGGATTCTTTACGGGCTACACCTTC.

This clone occurred a few times. V and J are TRBV6-2 or TRBV6-3 and TRBJ2-7; perhaps TRBD1 as D (5 bases). Germline values: CDR1 MNHEY, CDR2 SVGEGT. Trimming took off 2 bases at V and 0 bases at J, with 14 bases between the two ends. This CDR3 contains 16 residues. The CDR3 DNA sequence: TGTGCCAGCAGTTACGGGGCGGAACTGCTCTCCTACGAGCAGTACTTC. Translated, it gives CASSYGAELLSYEQYF.